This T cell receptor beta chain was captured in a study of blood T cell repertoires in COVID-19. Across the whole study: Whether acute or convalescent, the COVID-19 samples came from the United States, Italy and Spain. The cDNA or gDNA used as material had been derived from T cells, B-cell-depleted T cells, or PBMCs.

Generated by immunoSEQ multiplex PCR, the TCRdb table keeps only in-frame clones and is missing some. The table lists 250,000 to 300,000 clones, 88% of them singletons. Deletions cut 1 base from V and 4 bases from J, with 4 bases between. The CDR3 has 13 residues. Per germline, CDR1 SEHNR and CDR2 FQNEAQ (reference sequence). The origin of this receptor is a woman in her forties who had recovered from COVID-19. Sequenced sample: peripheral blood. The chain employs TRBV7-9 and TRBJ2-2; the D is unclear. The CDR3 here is CASSLGATGELFF. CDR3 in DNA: TGTGCCAGCAGCTTAGGGGCCACCGGGGAGCTGTTTTTT.